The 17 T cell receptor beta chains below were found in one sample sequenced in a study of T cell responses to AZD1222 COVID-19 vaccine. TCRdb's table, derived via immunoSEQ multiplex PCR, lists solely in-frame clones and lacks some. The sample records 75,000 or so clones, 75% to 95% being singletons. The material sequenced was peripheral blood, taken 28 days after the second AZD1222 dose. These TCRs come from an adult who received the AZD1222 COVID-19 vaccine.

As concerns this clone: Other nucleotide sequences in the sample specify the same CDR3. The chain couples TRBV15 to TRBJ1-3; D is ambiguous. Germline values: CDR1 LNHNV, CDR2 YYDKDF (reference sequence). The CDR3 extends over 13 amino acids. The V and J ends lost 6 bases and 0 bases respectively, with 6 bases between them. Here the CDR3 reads CATSYLSGNTIYF. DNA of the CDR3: TGTGCCACCAGTTACCTCTCTGGAAACACCATATATTTT.

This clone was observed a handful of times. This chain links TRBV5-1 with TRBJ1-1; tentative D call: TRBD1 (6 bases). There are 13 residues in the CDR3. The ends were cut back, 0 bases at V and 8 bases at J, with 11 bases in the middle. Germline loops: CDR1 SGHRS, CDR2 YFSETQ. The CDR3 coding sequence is TGCGCCAGCAGCTTGGCAGGGGTGGGGGAAGCTTTCTTT. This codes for CASSLAGVGEAFF.

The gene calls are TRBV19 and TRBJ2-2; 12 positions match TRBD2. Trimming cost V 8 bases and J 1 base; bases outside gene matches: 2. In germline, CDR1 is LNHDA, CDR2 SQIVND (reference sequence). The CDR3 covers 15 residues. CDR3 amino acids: CASATSGGNTGELFF. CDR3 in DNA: TGTGCCAGTGCGACTAGCGGGGGGAACACCGGGGAGCTGTTTTTT.

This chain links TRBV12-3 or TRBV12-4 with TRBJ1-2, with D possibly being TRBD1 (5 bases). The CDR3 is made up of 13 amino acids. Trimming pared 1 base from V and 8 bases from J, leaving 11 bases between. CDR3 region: CASSLGQSRGYTF. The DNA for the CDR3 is TGTGCCAGCAGTTTAGGACAGTCTAGGGGCTACACCTTC.

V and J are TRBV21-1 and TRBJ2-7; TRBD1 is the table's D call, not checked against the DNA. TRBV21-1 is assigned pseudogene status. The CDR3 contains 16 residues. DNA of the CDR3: TGTGCCAGCAGCAATATTCGGGACAGGGAGGTCTACGAGCAGTACTTC. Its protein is CASSNIRDREVYEQYF.

CDR3 protein: CASSEYRGGGEKLFF. In nucleotides, the CDR3 is TGTGCCAGCAGTGAATATAGAGGGGGGGGTGAAAAACTGTTTTTT. The chain combines TRBV25-1 with TRBJ1-4; D may be TRBD1 (6 bases). The germline V gene has CDR1 MGHDK and CDR2 SYGVNS. V lost 0 bases, J lost 7 bases, and 12 bases lay in between. The CDR3 length is 15 residues.

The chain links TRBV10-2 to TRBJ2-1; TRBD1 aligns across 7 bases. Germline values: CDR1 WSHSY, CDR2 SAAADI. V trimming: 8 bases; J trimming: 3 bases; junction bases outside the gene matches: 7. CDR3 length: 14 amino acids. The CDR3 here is CASADRVIYNEQFF. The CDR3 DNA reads TGCGCCAGCGCCGACAGGGTCATCTACAATGAGCAGTTCTTC.

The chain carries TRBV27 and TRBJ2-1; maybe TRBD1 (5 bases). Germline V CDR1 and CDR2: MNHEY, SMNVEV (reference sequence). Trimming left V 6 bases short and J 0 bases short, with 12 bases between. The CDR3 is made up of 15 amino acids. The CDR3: CASSPRVGSYNEQFF. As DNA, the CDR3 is TGTGCCAGCAGCCCCAGGGTTGGCTCCTACAATGAGCAGTTCTTC.

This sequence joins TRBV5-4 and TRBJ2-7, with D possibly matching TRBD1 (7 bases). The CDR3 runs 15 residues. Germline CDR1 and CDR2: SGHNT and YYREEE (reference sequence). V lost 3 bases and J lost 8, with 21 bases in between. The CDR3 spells CASSSGGSPSGKQYF. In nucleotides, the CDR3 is TGTGCCAGCAGCTCAGGGGGGAGCCCAAGCGGCAAGCAGTACTTC.

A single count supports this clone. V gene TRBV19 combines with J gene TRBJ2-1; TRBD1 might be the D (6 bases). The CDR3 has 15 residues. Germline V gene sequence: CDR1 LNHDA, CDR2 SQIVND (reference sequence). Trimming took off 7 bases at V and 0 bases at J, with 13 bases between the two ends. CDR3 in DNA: TGTGCCAGTACTGACAGGCCGAGCTCCTACAATGAGCAGTTCTTC. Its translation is CASTDRPSSYNEQFF.

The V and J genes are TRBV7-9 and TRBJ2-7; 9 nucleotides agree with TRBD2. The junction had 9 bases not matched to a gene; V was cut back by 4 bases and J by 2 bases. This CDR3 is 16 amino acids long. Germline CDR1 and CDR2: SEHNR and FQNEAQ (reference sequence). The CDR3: CASSSSSGKGTYEQYF. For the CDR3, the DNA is TGTGCCAGCAGCTCTTCTAGCGGGAAGGGTACCTACGAGCAGTACTTC.

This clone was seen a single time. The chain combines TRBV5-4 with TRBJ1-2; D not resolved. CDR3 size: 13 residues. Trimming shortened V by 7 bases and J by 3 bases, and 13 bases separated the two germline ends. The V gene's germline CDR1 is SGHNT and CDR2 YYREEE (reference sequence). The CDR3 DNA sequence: TGTGCCAGCCGTAACAGCCGCGACTATGGCTACACCTTC. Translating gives CASRNSRDYGYTF.

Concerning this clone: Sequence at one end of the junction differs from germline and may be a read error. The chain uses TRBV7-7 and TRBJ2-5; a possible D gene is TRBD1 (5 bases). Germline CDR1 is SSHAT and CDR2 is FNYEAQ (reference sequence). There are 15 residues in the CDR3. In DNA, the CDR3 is TGTGCTAGCAGCACAGGTTTAGTCTTTCAAGAGACCCAGTACTTC. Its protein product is CASSTGLVFQETQYF.

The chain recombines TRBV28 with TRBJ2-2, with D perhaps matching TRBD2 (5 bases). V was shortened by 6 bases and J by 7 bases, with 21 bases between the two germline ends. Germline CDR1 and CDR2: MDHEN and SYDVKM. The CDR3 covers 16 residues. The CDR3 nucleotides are TGTGCCAGCAGCGCCCCTCTTAGCGCCTGGAGCGGGGAGCTGTTTTTT. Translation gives CASSAPLSAWSGELFF.

The CDR3: CASSQEPGQYNQPQHF. The CDR3 DNA is TGCGCCAGCAGCCAAGAGCCGGGACAGTACAATCAGCCCCAGCATTTT. The rearrangement uses TRBV4-1 and TRBJ1-5, with 7 bases identical to TRBD1. The CDR3 extends over 16 amino acids. Germline V gene lookup returns CDR1 MGHRA and CDR2 YSYEKL. V was clipped by 0 bases and J by 3 bases; unmatched bases: 5.

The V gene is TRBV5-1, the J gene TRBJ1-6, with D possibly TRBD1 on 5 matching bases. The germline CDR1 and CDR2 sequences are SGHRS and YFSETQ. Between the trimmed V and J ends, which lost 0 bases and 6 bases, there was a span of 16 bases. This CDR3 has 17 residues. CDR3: CASSLVVGVSTNSPLHF. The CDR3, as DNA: TGCGCCAGCAGCTTGGTTGTGGGGGTCAGTACTAATTCACCCCTCCACTTT.

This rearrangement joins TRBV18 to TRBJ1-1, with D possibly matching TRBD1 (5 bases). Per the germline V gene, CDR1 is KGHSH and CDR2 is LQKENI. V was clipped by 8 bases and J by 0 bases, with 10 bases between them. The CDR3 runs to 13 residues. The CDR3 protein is CASQGVMNTEAFF. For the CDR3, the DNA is TGTGCCAGCCAGGGTGTTATGAACACTGAAGCTTTCTTT.